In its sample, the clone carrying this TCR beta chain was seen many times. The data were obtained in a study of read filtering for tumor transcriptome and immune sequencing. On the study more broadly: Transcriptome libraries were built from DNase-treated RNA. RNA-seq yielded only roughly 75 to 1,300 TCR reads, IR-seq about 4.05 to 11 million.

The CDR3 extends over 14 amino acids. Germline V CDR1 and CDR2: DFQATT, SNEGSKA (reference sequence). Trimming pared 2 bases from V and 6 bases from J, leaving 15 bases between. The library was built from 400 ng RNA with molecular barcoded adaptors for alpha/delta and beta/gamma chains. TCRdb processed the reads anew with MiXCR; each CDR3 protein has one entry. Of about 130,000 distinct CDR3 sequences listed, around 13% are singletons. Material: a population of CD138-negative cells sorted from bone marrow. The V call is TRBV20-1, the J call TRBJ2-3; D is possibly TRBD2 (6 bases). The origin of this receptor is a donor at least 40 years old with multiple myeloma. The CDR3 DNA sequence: TGCAGTGCTAGAACCGGGAGCCAGGTTGATACGCAGTATTTT. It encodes CSARTGSQVDTQYF.